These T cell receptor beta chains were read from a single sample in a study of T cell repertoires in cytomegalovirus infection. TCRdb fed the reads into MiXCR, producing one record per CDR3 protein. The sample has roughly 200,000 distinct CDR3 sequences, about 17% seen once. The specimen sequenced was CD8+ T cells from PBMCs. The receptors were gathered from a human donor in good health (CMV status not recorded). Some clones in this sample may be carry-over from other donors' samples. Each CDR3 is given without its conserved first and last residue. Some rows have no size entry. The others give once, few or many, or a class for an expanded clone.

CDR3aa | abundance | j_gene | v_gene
SARASPGNNQPQH | NA | TRBJ1-5 | TRBV20-1
ASSQGVGFDEQF | NA | TRBJ2-1 | TRBV4-2
ASRAGYSSYEQY | few | TRBJ2-7 | TRBV11-2
ASRKQGLYTEAF | NA | TRBJ1-1 | TRBV6-2/TRBV6-3
ASSLERATDTQY | few | TRBJ2-3 | TRBV7-8
ASNVLGQLSGELF | NA | TRBJ2-2 | TRBV12-3/TRBV12-4
ASRDSTGYNEQF | NA | TRBJ2-1 | TRBV28
ASSLLRGGGSRSTDTQY | few | TRBJ2-3 | TRBV7-2
AISESNGNNSPLH | NA | TRBJ1-6 | TRBV10-3
ASSGTGGAYNEQF | NA | TRBJ2-1 | TRBV27
ASSSMTGITDTQY | few | TRBJ2-3 | TRBV7-2
ASSLTTWGEQY | few | TRBJ2-7 | TRBV28
ASSYGTPNQPQH | NA | TRBJ1-5 | TRBV11-2
ASSAPGKQETQY | NA | TRBJ2-5 | TRBV7-9
SARGERVYNEQF | NA | TRBJ2-1 | TRBV20-1
ASSLGGTGFNQPQH | many | TRBJ1-5 | TRBV7-2
ASSLFGTVSNQPQH | few | TRBJ1-5 | TRBV12-3/TRBV12-4
ASSLYSGNTIY | few | TRBJ1-3 | TRBV12-3/TRBV12-4
ASSTLGATGQPQH | few | TRBJ1-5 | TRBV28
ASSPTLQGNEQF | NA | TRBJ2-1 | TRBV12-3/TRBV12-4
ASSRTLDREMAGELF | NA | TRBJ2-2 | TRBV11-2
ASSPVGPTDTQY | few | TRBJ2-3 | TRBV7-9
ASSSPGVYSNQPQH | NA | TRBJ1-5 | TRBV6-2/TRBV6-3
ASSYHLATNNEQF | NA | TRBJ2-1 | TRBV6-5
ASSEGPGTDEQY | NA | TRBJ2-7 | TRBV10-1
SVLAGGWGTGELF | few | TRBJ2-2 | TRBV29-1
ASSLADRNTEAF | NA | TRBJ1-1 | TRBV7-6
ASSSRPGQIPGELF | NA | TRBJ2-2 | TRBV11-2
ASSPAVISYEQY | NA | TRBJ2-7 | TRBV4-1
ASSSTRANTEAF | many | TRBJ1-1 | TRBV7-9
ASGSGMADSRRYEQY | few | TRBJ2-7 | TRBV11-3
ASSQRTGVFLQETQY | NA | TRBJ2-5 | TRBV14
ASSVGGYEQY | NA | TRBJ2-7 | TRBV7-2
ASSSPGLSYEQY | few | TRBJ2-7 | TRBV7-8
ASNLDTYQHGYT | NA | TRBJ1-2 | TRBV7-9
ASSLTRQGATYEQY | NA | TRBJ2-7 | TRBV7-6
ASSLFRPSSYNEQF | medium-sized | TRBJ2-1 | TRBV7-2
ASSSDPTGRSYGYT | few | TRBJ1-2 | TRBV27
SAREGGDDNEQF | NA | TRBJ2-1 | TRBV20-1
ASSQVGGITDTQY | NA | TRBJ2-3 | TRBV14
ASSYLGTSGTGELF | NA | TRBJ2-2 | TRBV6-2/TRBV6-3
SARGTGYHQPQH | NA | TRBJ1-5 | TRBV20-1
ASSSIPARGTPETQY | NA | TRBJ2-5 | TRBV7-9
ASSLGGADNEQF | NA | TRBJ2-1 | TRBV7-2
SASDRANTEAF | few | TRBJ1-1 | TRBV20-1
ASSQDILGMDSLFSGANVLT | many | TRBJ2-6 | TRBV4-3
ASSLERGRQPQH | few | TRBJ1-5 | TRBV7-2
ASSQGQCKAKNIQY | NA | TRBJ2-4 | TRBV23-1
ASSLASGRLNEQF | NA | TRBJ2-1 | TRBV7-9
ASTRESFYEQY | NA | TRBJ2-7 | TRBV28
ASSLGRMDYEQY | NA | TRBJ2-7 | TRBV7-2
ASGFSRSQGGYT | NA | TRBJ1-2 | TRBV27
ASSMNWGNEKLF | many | TRBJ1-4 | TRBV7-8